The 8 T cell receptor beta chains listed next were all sequenced from one sample in a study of regulatory T cells in long-lasting Graves disease. For TCR beta, libraries came from iRepertoire HTBI primers and Arm-PCR of CDR3 regions. Via MiXCR, TCRdb re-called the multiplex PCR reads, giving one row per CDR3 protein. This repertoire shows about 430,000 distinct CDR3 sequences, over 20% found once; its top ten account for roughly an eighth. Time point denoted: persistent/refractory GD, antithyroid drugs over 5 years with positive TRAb. After RNA was extracted from PBMCs, the TCR library was made from it. The sample consisted of peripheral blood mononuclear cells (PBMCs), taken when the disease was refractory, from a patient treated with antithyroid drugs. The receptor set was obtained from a female donor with Graves disease.

This clonotype was recorded a few times. V is TRBV5-4 and J is TRBJ2-2; 7 positions agree with TRBD1. The length of the CDR3 is 15 residues. V lost 4 bases to trimming and J lost 3 bases; unmatched junction nucleotides: 6. Germline values: CDR1 SGHNT, CDR2 YYREEE (reference sequence). CDR3: CASSRYDRDTGELFF. The DNA for the CDR3 is TGTGCCAGCAGCCGATATGACAGGGACACCGGGGAGCTGTTTTTT.

This clonotype was seen repeatedly, ten times or more. The J gene is TRBJ2-7, the V gene TRBV28, with D uncertain. The CDR3 runs to 14 residues. Germline CDR1 reads MDHEN; CDR2 reads SYDVKM. The V and J ends lost 5 bases and 2 bases respectively, with 13 bases between them. Here the CDR3 DNA reads TGTGCCAGCAGTATTACGGGTCCAACCTACGAGCAGTACTTC. Translating it yields CASSITGPTYEQYF.

This chain uses TRBV7-9 with TRBJ2-2; 7 bases are shared with TRBD1. The CDR3 is made up of 15 amino acids. Trimming removed 6 bases from V and 4 bases from J; junction bases left unmatched: 8. Per germline, CDR1 SEHNR and CDR2 FQNEAQ (reference sequence). CDR3 region: CASRTRDRATGELFF. CDR3 DNA: TGTGCCAGCAGGACCCGAGACAGGGCCACCGGGGAGCTGTTTTTT.

The chain recombines TRBV6-1 with TRBJ2-5, with a weak D call TRBD1 (6 bases). Deletions cut 7 bases from V and 2 bases from J, with 8 bases between. This CDR3 has 12 amino acids. Germline loops: CDR1 MNHNS, CDR2 SASEGT. The CDR3 protein is CASKQGQETQYF. The CDR3 DNA follows: TGTGCCAGCAAACAGGGACAAGAGACCCAGTACTTC.

At least ten counts were recorded for this clonotype. The chain joins TRBV10-3 to TRBJ1-4; TRBD1 is a possible D gene (5 bases). The CDR3 consists of 15 residues. V was trimmed by 4 bases and J by 8 bases, leaving 17 bases between them. Germline V gene sequence: CDR1 ENHRY, CDR2 SYGVKD. In DNA form, the CDR3 reads TGTGCCATCAGTGCCTCCGGGGCCGTAGGCGAAAAACTGTTTTTT. It specifies CAISASGAVGEKLFF.

This clonotype appeared many times. The J gene is TRBJ2-7, the V gene TRBV12-3 or TRBV12-4; 8 bases match TRBD1. CDR3 length: 14 residues. V gave up 3 bases and J gave up 6 bases; unmatched junction bases: 7. Written as DNA, the CDR3 is TGTGCCAGCAGTTTGGGGGGACAGGTCCTCGAGCAGTACTTC. This encodes CASSLGGQVLEQYF.

This clonotype appeared many times. The gene calls are TRBV29-1 and TRBJ2-7; tentative D call: TRBD1 (6 bases). Trimming removed 5 bases at V and 2 bases at J, with 10 bases between. Per the germline V gene, CDR1 is SQVTM and CDR2 is ANQGSEA. There are 12 residues in the CDR3. The DNA of the CDR3 is TGCAGCGTTACCACAGGGACCTACGAGCAGTACTTC. Translating gives CSVTTGTYEQYF.

This clonotype was counted ten times or more. The V call is TRBV2, the J call TRBJ2-5; no definite D call. This CDR3 region has 11 residues. Germline assignment: CDR1 SNHLY and CDR2 FYNNEI. Deletions cut 2 bases from V and 7 bases from J, with 5 bases between. The CDR3 protein is CASSETWTQYF. In DNA form, the CDR3 reads TGTGCCAGCAGTGAAACCTGGACCCAGTACTTC.